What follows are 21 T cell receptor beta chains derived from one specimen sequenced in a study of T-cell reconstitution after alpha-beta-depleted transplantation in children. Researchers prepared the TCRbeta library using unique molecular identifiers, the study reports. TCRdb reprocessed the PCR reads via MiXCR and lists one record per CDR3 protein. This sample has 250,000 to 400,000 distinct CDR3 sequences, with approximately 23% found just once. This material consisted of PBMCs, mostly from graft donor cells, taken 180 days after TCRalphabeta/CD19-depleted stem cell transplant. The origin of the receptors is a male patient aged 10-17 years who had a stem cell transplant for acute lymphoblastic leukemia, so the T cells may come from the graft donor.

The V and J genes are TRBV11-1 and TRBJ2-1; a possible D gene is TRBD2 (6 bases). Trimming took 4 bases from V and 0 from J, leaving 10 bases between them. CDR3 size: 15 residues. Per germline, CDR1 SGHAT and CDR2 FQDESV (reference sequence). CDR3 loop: CASSSPSDSYNEQFF. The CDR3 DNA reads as TGTGCCAGCAGCTCACCTAGCGACTCCTACAATGAGCAGTTCTTC.

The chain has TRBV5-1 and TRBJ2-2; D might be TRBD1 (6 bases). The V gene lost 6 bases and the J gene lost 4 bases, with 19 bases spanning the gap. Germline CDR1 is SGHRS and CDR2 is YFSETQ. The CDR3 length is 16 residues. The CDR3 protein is CASTRDTQGGTGELFF. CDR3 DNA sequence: TGCGCCAGCACCCGGGACACTCAAGGGGGCACCGGGGAGCTGTTTTTT.

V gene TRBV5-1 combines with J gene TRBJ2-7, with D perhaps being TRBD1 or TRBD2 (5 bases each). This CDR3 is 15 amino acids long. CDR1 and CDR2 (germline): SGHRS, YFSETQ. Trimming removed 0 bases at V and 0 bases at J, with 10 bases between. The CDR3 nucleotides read TGCGCCAGCAGCTTGGCCTACGGGACCTCCTACGAGCAGTACTTC. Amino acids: CASSLAYGTSYEQYF.

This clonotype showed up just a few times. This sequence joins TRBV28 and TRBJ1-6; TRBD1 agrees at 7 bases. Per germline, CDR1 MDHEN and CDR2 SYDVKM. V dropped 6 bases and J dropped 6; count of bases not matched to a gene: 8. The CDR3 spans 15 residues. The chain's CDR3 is CASRNRGRGNSPLHF. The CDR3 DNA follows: TGTGCCAGCAGGAATAGGGGGCGAGGTAATTCACCCCTCCACTTT.

In DNA form, the CDR3 reads TGTGCCAGCAGGGTGCCCGTAAACACCGGGGAGCTGTTTTTT. This gives the protein CASRVPVNTGELFF. This rearrangement joins TRBV6-2 or TRBV6-3 to TRBJ2-2; D ambiguous. The germline V and J ends were trimmed by 6 bases and 2 bases, with 10 bases remaining between them. The CDR3 loop spans 14 amino acids. CDR1 and CDR2 (germline): MNHEY, SVGEGT.

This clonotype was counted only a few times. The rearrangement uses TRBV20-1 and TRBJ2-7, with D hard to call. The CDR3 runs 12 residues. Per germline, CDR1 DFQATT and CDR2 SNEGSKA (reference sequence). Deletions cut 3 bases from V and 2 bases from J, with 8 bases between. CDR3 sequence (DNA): TGCAGTGCTAGTCAGCAACCCTACGAGCAGTACTTC. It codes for CSASQQPYEQYF.

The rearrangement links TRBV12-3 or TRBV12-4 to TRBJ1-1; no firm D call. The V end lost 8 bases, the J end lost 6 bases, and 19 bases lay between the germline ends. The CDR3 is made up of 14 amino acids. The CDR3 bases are TGTGCCAGCCGTCAGCCCCTAGGGAGGCCTGAAGCTTTCTTT. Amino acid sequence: CASRQPLGRPEAFF.

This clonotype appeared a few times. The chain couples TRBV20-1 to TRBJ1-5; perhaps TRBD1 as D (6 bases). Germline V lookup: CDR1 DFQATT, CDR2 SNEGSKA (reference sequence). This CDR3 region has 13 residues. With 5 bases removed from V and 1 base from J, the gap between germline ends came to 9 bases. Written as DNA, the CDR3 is TGCAGTGCTGGGACAAGGAGCAATCAGCCCCAGCATTTT. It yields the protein CSAGTRSNQPQHF.

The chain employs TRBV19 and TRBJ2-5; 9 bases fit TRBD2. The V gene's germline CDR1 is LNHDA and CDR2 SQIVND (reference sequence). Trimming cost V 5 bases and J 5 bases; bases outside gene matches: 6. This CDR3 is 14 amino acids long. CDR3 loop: CASSYAGGRETQYF. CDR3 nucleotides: TGTGCCAGTAGTTACGCGGGAGGGCGGGAGACCCAGTACTTC.

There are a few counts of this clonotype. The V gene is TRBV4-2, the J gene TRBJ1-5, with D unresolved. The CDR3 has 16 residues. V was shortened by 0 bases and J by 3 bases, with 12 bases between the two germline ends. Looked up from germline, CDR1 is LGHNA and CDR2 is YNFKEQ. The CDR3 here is CASSQEGLGYNQPQHF. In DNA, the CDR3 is TGTGCCAGCAGCCAAGAAGGGCTGGGATACAATCAGCCCCAGCATTTT.

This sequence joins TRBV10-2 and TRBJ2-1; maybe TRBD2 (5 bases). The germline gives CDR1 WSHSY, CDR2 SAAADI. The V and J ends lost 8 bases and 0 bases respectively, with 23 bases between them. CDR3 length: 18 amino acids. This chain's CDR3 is CASGLRFGTLSSYNEQFF. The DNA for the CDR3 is TGCGCCAGCGGACTGCGCTTTGGTACCTTAAGCTCCTACAATGAGCAGTTCTTC.

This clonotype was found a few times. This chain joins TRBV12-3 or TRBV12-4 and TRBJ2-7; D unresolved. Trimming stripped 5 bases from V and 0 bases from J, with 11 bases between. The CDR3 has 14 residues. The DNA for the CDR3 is TGTGCCAGCAGTCCCCAGACGGTCTCCTACGAGCAGTACTTC. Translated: CASSPQTVSYEQYF.

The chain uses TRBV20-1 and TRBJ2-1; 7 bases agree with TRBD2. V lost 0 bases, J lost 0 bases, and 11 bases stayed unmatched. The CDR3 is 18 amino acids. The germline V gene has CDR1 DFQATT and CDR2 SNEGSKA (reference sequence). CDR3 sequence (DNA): TGCAGTGCTAGAGATGCAGCGGGACGGCTGAGCTCCTACAATGAGCAGTTCTTC. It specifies CSARDAAGRLSSYNEQFF.

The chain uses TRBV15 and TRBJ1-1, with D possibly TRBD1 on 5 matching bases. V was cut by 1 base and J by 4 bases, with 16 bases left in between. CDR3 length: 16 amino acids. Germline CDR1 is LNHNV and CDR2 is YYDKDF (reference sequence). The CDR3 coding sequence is TGTGCCACCAGCAGAGGCGTGGGGACGGTGGCCACTGAAGCTTTCTTT. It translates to CATSRGVGTVATEAFF.

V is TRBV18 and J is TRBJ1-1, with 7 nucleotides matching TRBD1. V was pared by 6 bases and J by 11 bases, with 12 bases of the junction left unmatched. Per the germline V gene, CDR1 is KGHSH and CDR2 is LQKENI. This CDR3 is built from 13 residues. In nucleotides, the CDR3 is TGTGCCAGCTCCTGGGGACAGTGGGAATTGGCTTTCTTT. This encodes CASSWGQWELAFF.

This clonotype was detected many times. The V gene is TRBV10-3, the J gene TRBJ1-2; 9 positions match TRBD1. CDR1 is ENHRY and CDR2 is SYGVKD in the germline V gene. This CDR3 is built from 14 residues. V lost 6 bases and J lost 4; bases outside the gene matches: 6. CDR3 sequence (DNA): TGTGCCATCAGAGGGACAGGGTTAGGCTATGGCTACACCTTC. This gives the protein CAIRGTGLGYGYTF.

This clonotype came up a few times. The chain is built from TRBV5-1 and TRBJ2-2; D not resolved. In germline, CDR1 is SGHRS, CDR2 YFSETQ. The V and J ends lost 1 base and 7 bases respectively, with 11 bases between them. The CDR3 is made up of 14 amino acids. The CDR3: CASSLTSLNGELFF. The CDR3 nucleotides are TGCGCCAGCAGCTTGACATCCTTAAACGGGGAGCTGTTTTTT.

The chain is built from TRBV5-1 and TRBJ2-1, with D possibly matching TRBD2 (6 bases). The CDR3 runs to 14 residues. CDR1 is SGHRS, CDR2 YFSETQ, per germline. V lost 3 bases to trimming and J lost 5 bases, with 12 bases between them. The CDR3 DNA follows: TGCGCCAGCAGCTCGGTAGGAGGGGACAATGAGCAGTTCTTC. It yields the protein CASSSVGGDNEQFF.

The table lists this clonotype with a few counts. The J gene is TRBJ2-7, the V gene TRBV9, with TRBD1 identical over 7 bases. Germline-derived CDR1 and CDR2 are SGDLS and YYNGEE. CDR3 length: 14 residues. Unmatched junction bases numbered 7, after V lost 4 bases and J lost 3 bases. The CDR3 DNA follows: TGTGCCAGCAGCTCTACGGCAGGGGGCTACGAGCAGTACTTC. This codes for CASSSTAGGYEQYF. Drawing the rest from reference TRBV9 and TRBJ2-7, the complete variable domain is DSGVTQTPKHLITATGQRVTLRCSPRSGDLSVYWYQQSLDQGLQFLIQYYNGEERAKGNILERFSAQQFPDLHSELNLSSLELGDSALYFCASSSTAGGYEQYFGPGTRLTVT.

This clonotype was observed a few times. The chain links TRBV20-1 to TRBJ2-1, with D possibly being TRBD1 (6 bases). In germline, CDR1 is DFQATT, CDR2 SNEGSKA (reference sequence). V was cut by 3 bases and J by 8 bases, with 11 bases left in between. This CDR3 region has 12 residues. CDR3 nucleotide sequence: TGCAGTGCTAGCAGGGACATTCATGAGCAGTTCTTC. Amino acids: CSASRDIHEQFF.

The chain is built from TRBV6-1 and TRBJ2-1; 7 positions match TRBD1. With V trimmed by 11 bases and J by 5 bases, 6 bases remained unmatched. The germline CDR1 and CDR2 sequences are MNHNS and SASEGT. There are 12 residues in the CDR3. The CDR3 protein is CAGSGTDNEQFF. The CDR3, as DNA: TGTGCCGGATCCGGGACAGACAATGAGCAGTTCTTC.